This record covers a single TCR beta chain. Antigen specificity is unknown. The ends were cut back, 0 bases at V and 8 bases at J, with 24 bases in the middle. This CDR3 is built from 19 residues. The V gene's germline CDR1 is SGDLS and CDR2 YYNGEE. The assay was immunoSEQ multiplex PCR, and TCRdb's table has in-frame clones only and misses some. The repertoire holds about 150,000 clones, with roughly nine tenths as singletons. The data derive from a study of T cell responses to AZD1222 COVID-19 vaccine. General study points: Donors, mostly white British, included more females; clonal diversity was possibly underestimated. Spike-spanning, vaccine-associated CD4 TCRs were dominant at 160-218 and 743-854. Variant regions that are unmutated are reportedly the target of nearly half of spike-specific TCRs.

This clonotype was sampled from an adult in good health. The rearrangement uses TRBV9 and TRBJ1-6, with a weak D call TRBD1 (6 bases). This material consisted of peripheral blood, taken on day 0 of AZD1222 vaccination. CDR3 loop: CASSVDPYSRGGGDSPLHF. The CDR3, as DNA: TGTGCCAGCAGCGTAGATCCTTACTCCAGGGGTGGGGGGGATTCACCCCTCCACTTT.